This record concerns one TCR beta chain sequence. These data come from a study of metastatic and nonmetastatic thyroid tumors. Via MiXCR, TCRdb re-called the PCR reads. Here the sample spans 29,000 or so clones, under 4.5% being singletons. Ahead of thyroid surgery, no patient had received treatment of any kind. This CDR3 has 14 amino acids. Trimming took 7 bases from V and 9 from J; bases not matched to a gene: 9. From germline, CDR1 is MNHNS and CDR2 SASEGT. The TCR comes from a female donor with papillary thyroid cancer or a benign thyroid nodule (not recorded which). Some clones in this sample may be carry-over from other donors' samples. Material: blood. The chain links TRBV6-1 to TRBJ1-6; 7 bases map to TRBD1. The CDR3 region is CASTTEAGGSPLHF. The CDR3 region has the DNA TGTGCCAGCACGACAGAGGCAGGGGGTTCACCCCTCCACTTT.